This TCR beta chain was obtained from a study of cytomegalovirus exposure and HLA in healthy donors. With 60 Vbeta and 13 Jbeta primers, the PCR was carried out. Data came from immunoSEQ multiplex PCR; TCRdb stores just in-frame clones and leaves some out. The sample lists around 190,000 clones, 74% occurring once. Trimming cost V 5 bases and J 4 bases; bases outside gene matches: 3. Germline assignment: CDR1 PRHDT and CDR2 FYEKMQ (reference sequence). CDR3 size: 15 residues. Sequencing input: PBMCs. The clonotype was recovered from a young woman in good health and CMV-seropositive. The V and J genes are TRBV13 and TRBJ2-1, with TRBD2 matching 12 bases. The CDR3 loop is CASSPLAGGYNEQFF. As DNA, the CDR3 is TGTGCCAGCAGCCCACTAGCGGGAGGATACAATGAGCAGTTCTTC.